A single sample gave rise to the 31 T cell receptor beta chains below, sequenced in a study of cytomegalovirus exposure and HLA in healthy donors. This PCR relied on a set of 60 Vbeta primers and 13 Jbeta primers. The repertoire was sequenced with immunoSEQ multiplex PCR; TCRdb's copy has only in-frame clones and lacks some. The data hold 150,000 to 200,000 clones, with 70% to 90% observed a single time. What was sequenced was PBMCs. The receptors derive from a woman aged 18-30 years in good health and CMV-seronegative.

V usage is TRBV7-9 and J usage is TRBJ1-1; D possibly corresponds to TRBD1 (6 bases). The CDR3 spans 13 residues. V was pared by 5 bases and J by 7 bases, with 14 bases between. CDR1 and CDR2 from the germline V gene are SEHNR and FQNEAQ (reference sequence). In DNA form, the CDR3 reads TGTGCCAGCAGCCCGATGACAGGCCGTGAAGCTTTCTTT. It yields the protein CASSPMTGREAFF.

This clone was counted only a few times. This sequence joins TRBV10-3 and TRBJ1-2; D remains ambiguous. Trimming took 4 bases from V and 4 from J, leaving 10 bases between them. The length of the CDR3 is 13 residues. Per germline, CDR1 ENHRY and CDR2 SYGVKD. Here the CDR3 DNA reads TGTGCCATCAGTGTCGGAGGGTGCTATGGCTACACCTTC. It codes for CAISVGGCYGYTF.

The chain has TRBV28 and TRBJ1-5; unclear D gene. In germline, CDR1 is MDHEN, CDR2 SYDVKM. The CDR3 is made up of 13 amino acids. Trimming pared 10 bases from V and 2 bases from J, leaving 12 bases between. The CDR3 DNA reads as TGTGCCACCCGAGGCGACGGCAATCAGCCCCAGCATTTT. Translated, it gives CATRGDGNQPQHF.

A single count supports this clone. The chain links TRBV4-1 to TRBJ2-1; 10 positions agree with TRBD2. CDR3 length equals 15 residues. With V trimmed by 5 bases and J by 6 bases, 7 bases remained unmatched. Germline CDR1 is MGHRA and CDR2 is YSYEKL. The CDR3 sequence is CASSFGTSVRNEQFF. CDR3 bases: TGCGCCAGCAGCTTCGGGACTAGCGTCCGCAATGAGCAGTTCTTC.

The chain recombines TRBV18 with TRBJ1-1; TRBD1 matches 8 bases. Germline CDR1 reads KGHSH; CDR2 reads LQKENI. This CDR3 spans 16 amino acids. V lost 2 bases, J lost 1 base, and 6 bases stayed unmatched. CDR3 nucleotides: TGTGCCAGCTCACCAGCTGAAGGACAGGGGAACACTGAAGCTTTCTTT. Translated: CASSPAEGQGNTEAFF.

The rearrangement uses TRBV29-1 and TRBJ1-2; D unresolved. Per the germline V gene, CDR1 is SQVTM and CDR2 is ANQGSEA. The CDR3 is 13 amino acids. V was cut by 1 base and J by 4 bases, with 10 bases left in between. The CDR3 DNA reads as TGCAGCGTTGAAGGAGCAGGCAGCTATGGCTACACCTTC. It encodes CSVEGAGSYGYTF.

This chain joins TRBV7-2 and TRBJ1-5, with D possibly matching TRBD1 (5 bases). The V end was cut by 1 base, the J end by 5 bases, with 6 bases between. Germline V gene sequence: CDR1 SGHTA, CDR2 FQGNSA. This CDR3 region has 13 residues. CDR3 in DNA: TGTGCCAGCAGCTTAGGCAGGGATCAGCCCCAGCATTTT. It translates to CASSLGRDQPQHF.

The gene calls are TRBV5-1 and TRBJ2-1; weak D call: TRBD2 (6 bases). CDR1 SGHRS and CDR2 YFSETQ come from the germline V gene. The CDR3 length is 15 residues. V lost 3 bases and J lost 4, with 14 bases in between. The CDR3 DNA reads as TGCGCCAGCAGCTCGAGTGGGACTGCTTACAATGAGCAGTTCTTC. This codes for CASSSSGTAYNEQFF.

V and J are TRBV10-2 and TRBJ2-2, with 14 bases matching TRBD2. In germline, CDR1 is WSHSY, CDR2 SAAADI. Trimming removed 6 bases from V and 6 bases from J; junction bases left unmatched: 3. This CDR3 contains 15 residues. CDR3 sequence: CASREGLAGAGELFF. The CDR3, as DNA: TGCGCCAGCAGGGAGGGACTAGCGGGGGCCGGGGAGCTGTTTTTT.

This chain joins TRBV7-2 and TRBJ2-3; D might be TRBD1 (6 bases). From germline, CDR1 is SGHTA and CDR2 FQGNSA. Trimming stripped 4 bases from V and 4 bases from J, with 18 bases between. The CDR3 is 16 residues long. Here the CDR3 reads CASSSRGSGGPDTQYF. As DNA, the CDR3 is TGTGCCAGCAGCTCCAGGGGATCTGGGGGTCCAGATACGCAGTATTTT. The full variable domain, with the rest looked up from reference TRBV7-2 and TRBJ2-3, is GAGVSQSPSNKVTEKGKDVELRCDPISGHTALYWYRQSLGQGLEFLIYFQGNSAPDKSGLPSDRFSAERTGGSVSTLTIQRTQQEDSAVYLCASSSRGSGGPDTQYFGPGTRLTVL.

This sequence joins TRBV19 and TRBJ1-4; D is unresolved. Trimming removed 5 bases at V and 0 bases at J, with 10 bases between. Germline-derived CDR1 and CDR2 are LNHDA and SQIVND (reference sequence). The CDR3 is made up of 15 amino acids. CDR3 amino acids: CASSPRSATNEKLFF. The DNA of the CDR3 is TGTGCCAGTAGTCCCAGATCCGCAACTAATGAAAAACTGTTTTTT. Using reference TRBV19 and TRBJ1-4 for the parts outside the CDR3, the full variable domain is DGGITQSPKYLFRKEGQNVTLSCEQNLNHDAMYWYRQDPGQGLRLIYYSQIVNDFQKGDIAEGYSVSREKKESFPLTVTSAQKNPTAFYLCASSPRSATNEKLFFGSGTQLSVL.

The chain recombines TRBV19 with TRBJ1-1; TRBD1 aligns across 8 bases. This CDR3 spans 15 amino acids. V shed 8 bases, J shed 3 bases, and the junction held 11 bases outside the gene matches. In germline, CDR1 is LNHDA, CDR2 SQIVND (reference sequence). The CDR3 loop is CASATLGQGDTEAFF. CDR3 coding DNA: TGTGCCAGTGCCACCCTCGGACAGGGAGACACTGAAGCTTTCTTT.

Written as DNA, the CDR3 is TGTGCCAGCAGCCTCGGACAGGGCCACGAGCAGTACTTC. Its protein is CASSLGQGHEQYF. This chain connects TRBV5-5 to TRBJ2-7; 8 positions agree with TRBD1. The CDR3 has 13 amino acids. Trimming at V came to 4 bases and at J to 5 bases, leaving 5 bases not matched to a gene. CDR1 and CDR2 (germline): SGHKS, YYEKEE (reference sequence).

The chain couples TRBV11-2 to TRBJ2-7; the match to TRBD1 covers 9 bases. Germline values: CDR1 SGHAT, CDR2 FQNNGV. The CDR3 covers 16 residues. Unmatched junction bases numbered 5, after V lost 1 base and J lost 1 base. The CDR3 DNA is TGTGCCAGCAGCTTAGCCGGGGGGACAGGGTCCTACGAGCAGTACTTC. This sequence encodes CASSLAGGTGSYEQYF.

The chain has TRBV11-2 and TRBJ2-1, with TRBD2 identical over 12 bases. CDR3 length: 17 amino acids. J lost 4 bases, V lost 0 bases, and 4 bases had no gene match. Germline V gene lookup returns CDR1 SGHAT and CDR2 FQNNGV. The DNA for the CDR3 is TGTGCCAGCAGCTTAGAGGCTAGCGGGGGGGGTTACAATGAGCAGTTCTTC. It is translated as CASSLEASGGGYNEQFF.

The genes are TRBV30 and TRBJ1-3; D unresolved. CDR3 length: 14 residues. The germline gives CDR1 GTSNPN, CDR2 SVGIG (reference sequence). With 1 base removed from V and 0 bases from J, the gap between germline ends came to 7 bases. The chain's CDR3 is CAWSDSFSGNTIYF. CDR3 nucleotides: TGTGCCTGGAGTGACAGTTTCTCTGGAAACACCATATATTTT. The full variable domain, its missing parts supplied by reference TRBV30 and TRBJ1-3, is SQTIHQWPATLVQPVGSPLSLECTVEGTSNPNLYWYRQAAGRGLQLLFYSVGIGQISSEVPQNLSASRPQDRQFILSSKKLLLSDSGFYLCAWSDSFSGNTIYFGEGSWLTVV.

In the case of this clone: Other DNA variants within this sample encode the same CDR3. The V and J genes are TRBV9 and TRBJ2-7; 8 positions match TRBD1. V lost 0 bases and J lost 1; bases outside the gene matches: 3. Germline V gene sequence: CDR1 SGDLS, CDR2 YYNGEE. This CDR3 has 15 amino acids. The CDR3 reads CASSVGQGPSYEQYF. The CDR3 region has the DNA TGTGCCAGCAGCGTAGGACAGGGGCCTTCCTACGAGCAGTACTTC. Complete variable domain (other parts from reference TRBV9 and TRBJ2-7): DSGVTQTPKHLITATGQRVTLRCSPRSGDLSVYWYQQSLDQGLQFLIQYYNGEERAKGNILERFSAQQFPDLHSELNLSSLELGDSALYFCASSVGQGPSYEQYFGPGTRLTVT.

On this clone: One junction end disagrees with the germline gene, perhaps due to a read error. This rearrangement joins TRBV28 to TRBJ1-2; 9 nucleotides match TRBD1. The V gene's germline CDR1 is MDHEN and CDR2 SYDVKM. The CDR3 contains 12 residues. The CDR3: CASRRGTGKGHF. Written as DNA, the CDR3 is TGTGCCAGCAGACGAGGGACAGGGAAGGGGCATTTC.

The chain links TRBV11-2 to TRBJ2-1; the match to TRBD1 covers 10 bases. The CDR3 contains 15 residues. J was trimmed by 3 bases and V by 5 bases; bases with no gene match: 4. CDR1 is SGHAT, CDR2 FQNNGV, per germline. The CDR3 is CASSTGDRGYNEQFF. The CDR3 DNA follows: TGTGCCAGCAGCACCGGGGACAGGGGCTACAATGAGCAGTTCTTC.

The rearrangement uses TRBV18 and TRBJ2-7, with a weak D call TRBD2 (6 bases). The ends were cut back, 0 bases at V and 7 bases at J, with 10 bases in the middle. Germline V gene sequence: CDR1 KGHSH, CDR2 LQKENI. The CDR3 sequence is 13 residues long. The CDR3: CASSPPGGREQYF. The CDR3 DNA reads TGTGCCAGCTCACCACCCGGAGGGAGGGAGCAGTACTTC.

This clone was seen only once. The chain has TRBV9 and TRBJ2-3, with TRBD2 matching 13 bases. Looked up from germline, CDR1 is SGDLS and CDR2 is YYNGEE. Germline trimming cut 4 bases from V and 4 bases from J; bases unmatched to any gene: 9. The CDR3 covers 17 residues. The CDR3 DNA follows: TGTGCCAGCAGCCCAGAGGGACTAGCGGGAATCGCAGATACGCAGTATTTT. As protein: CASSPEGLAGIADTQYF. Full variable domain (missing parts from reference TRBV9 and TRBJ2-3): DSGVTQTPKHLITATGQRVTLRCSPRSGDLSVYWYQQSLDQGLQFLIQYYNGEERAKGNILERFSAQQFPDLHSELNLSSLELGDSALYFCASSPEGLAGIADTQYFGPGTRLTVL.

The V gene is TRBV19, the J gene TRBJ2-3; unclear D gene. Germline V gives CDR1 LNHDA, CDR2 SQIVND (reference sequence). The CDR3 length is 15 residues. Trimming left V 10 bases short and J 4 bases short, with 21 bases between. This CDR3 is CATSRFASAADTQYF. Written as DNA, the CDR3 is TGTGCCACATCGCGTTTTGCGTCGGCGGCAGATACGCAGTATTTT.

This clone was detected once. The chain carries TRBV6-6 and TRBJ2-5, with 16 positions matching TRBD2. The V gene's germline CDR1 is MNHNY and CDR2 SVGAGI (reference sequence). The trim removed 4 bases at V and 8 bases at J, leaving 7 bases unmatched. CDR3 size: 16 residues. Here the CDR3 reads CASSSEGLAGGPTQYF. The CDR3 DNA sequence: TGTGCCAGCAGTTCGGAGGGACTAGCGGGAGGGCCCACCCAGTACTTC.

The chain links TRBV15 to TRBJ1-1, with D possibly matching TRBD1 (5 bases). The CDR3 length is 15 residues. CDR1 and CDR2 from the germline V gene are LNHNV and YYDKDF (reference sequence). The V gene lost 5 bases and the J gene lost 2 bases, with 15 bases spanning the gap. CDR3 coding DNA: TGTGCCACCAGCCGCCCCATAGGGGTCAACACTGAAGCTTTCTTT. Amino acids: CATSRPIGVNTEAFF.

The V and J genes are TRBV10-1 and TRBJ1-4; TRBD1 agrees at 11 bases. Germline loops: CDR1 WNHNN, CDR2 SYGVQD (reference sequence). V shed 10 bases, J shed 8 bases, and the junction held 6 bases outside the gene matches. The CDR3 is made up of 13 amino acids. In DNA form, the CDR3 reads TGCGCCACCTCGGACAGGGGGCACGAAAAACTGTTTTTT. Translated: CATSDRGHEKLFF.

This clone was counted a single time. The chain joins TRBV10-3 to TRBJ1-1; 9 positions agree with TRBD1. This CDR3 is 11 amino acids long. The germline V gene has CDR1 ENHRY and CDR2 SYGVKD. The V gene end was trimmed by 11 bases and the J gene end by 6 bases; junction bases not matched to a gene: 4. The DNA for the CDR3 is TGTGCCGGACGGACAGGGGCTGAAGCTTTCTTT. It specifies CAGRTGAEAFF.

The V and J genes are TRBV15 and TRBJ2-7; possibly TRBD1 for D (5 bases). The CDR3 length is 16 residues. CDR1 is LNHNV and CDR2 is YYDKDF in the germline V gene (reference sequence). The V and J ends lost 0 bases and 3 bases respectively, with 15 bases between them. DNA for the CDR3: TGTGCCACCAGCAGAGAAGGGGCCTACTCCAACTACGAGCAGTACTTC. It encodes CATSREGAYSNYEQYF.

The chain joins TRBV27 to TRBJ2-3; D uncertain. The V end lost 0 bases, the J end lost 0 bases, and 13 bases lay between the germline ends. This CDR3 is built from 17 residues. Germline values: CDR1 MNHEY, CDR2 SMNVEV (reference sequence). The DNA for the CDR3 is TGTGCCAGCAGTTTATCGCCTTATTGGGCGAGCACAGATACGCAGTATTTT. This encodes CASSLSPYWASTDTQYF.

V and J are TRBV9 and TRBJ2-2; 9 bases match TRBD1. The CDR3 is 15 amino acids. Germline assignment: CDR1 SGDLS and CDR2 YYNGEE. Losses at the gene ends were 5 bases for V and 6 bases for J; bases not matched to a gene: 8. As DNA, the CDR3 is TGTGCCAGCAGTCAATGGACAGGGGTGGCCGGGGAGCTGTTTTTT. Translation: CASSQWTGVAGELFF.

The chain couples TRBV20-1 to TRBJ1-2, with D perhaps TRBD1 (6 bases). Trimming pared 4 bases from V and 4 bases from J, leaving 7 bases between. CDR1 and CDR2 (germline): DFQATT, SNEGSKA (reference sequence). CDR3 size: 11 residues. The CDR3: CSATGAYGYTF. CDR3 DNA: TGCAGTGCTACAGGGGCCTATGGCTACACCTTC.

CDR3 loop: CASSLVGQMNTEAFF. In nucleotides, the CDR3 is TGTGCCAGCAGCTTAGTTGGACAGATGAACACTGAAGCTTTCTTT. The chain employs TRBV7-2 and TRBJ1-1, with D perhaps TRBD1 (6 bases). Germline values: CDR1 SGHTA, CDR2 FQGNSA. The CDR3 covers 15 residues. V lost 1 base, J lost 0 bases, and 9 bases lay in between.